These 2 T cell receptor beta chains were all obtained from the same sample, sequenced in a study of blood T cell repertoires in COVID-19 (TCRdb year 2020). The library relied on the immunoSEQ multiplex PCR assay. As stored in TCRdb, this immuneACCESS dataset retains in-frame rearrangements with V and J assigned. A fraction of the clones does not appear; measured against another copy, unresolved V genes explain less than half of the discrepancy, and the remainder lacks a known reason. This sample has about 220,000 clones in its table, and 87% of those were observed once. Together, the top ten hold 2.5% to 3% of the sample. The material sequenced was PBMCs or T cells enriched from blood (not recorded which). The receptors come from a woman in her 30s with acute COVID-19.

This clone was observed once. V is TRBV4-3 and J is TRBJ2-7; TRBD1 might be the D (6 bases). The germline gives CDR1 LGHNA, CDR2 YSLEER. This CDR3 region has 16 residues. V was shortened by 3 bases and J by 2 bases, with 17 bases between the two germline ends. The CDR3 reads CASSHSATGETYEQYF. CDR3 sequence (DNA): TGCGCCAGCAGCCACTCCGCGACAGGAGAAACCTACGAGCAGTACTTC.

The V and J genes are TRBV4-1 and TRBJ1-5; D is perhaps TRBD1 (5 bases). V gave up 0 bases and J gave up 4 bases, with 16 bases separating them. CDR3 length: 17 residues. Per germline, CDR1 MGHRA and CDR2 YSYEKL. The CDR3 spells CASSQEAAGGYNQPQHF. The CDR3 DNA reads as TGCGCCAGCAGCCAAGAAGCTGCCGGGGGGTATAATCAGCCCCAGCATTTT.